A single sample gave rise to the 30 T cell receptor beta chains below, sequenced in a study of cytomegalovirus exposure and HLA in healthy donors. The PCR used 60 Vbeta and 13 Jbeta primers. Profiling relied on immunoSEQ multiplex PCR, and the TCRdb table lists in-frame clones only, not all of them. The table shows roughly 120,000 clones, with roughly 81% occurring only once. Input material: PBMCs. All receptors come from a woman aged 25 to 39 in good health and CMV-seronegative.

The chain employs TRBV6-1 and TRBJ1-1; TRBD1 is a possible D gene (6 bases). Germline V gene sequence: CDR1 MNHNS, CDR2 SASEGT. V was cut by 6 bases and J by 1 base, with 9 bases left in between. The CDR3 sequence is 13 residues long. This CDR3 reads CASSRQANTEAFF. The CDR3 DNA reads as TGTGCCAGCAGCAGACAGGCGAACACTGAAGCTTTCTTT.

The chain links TRBV5-6 to TRBJ2-5, with 10 nucleotides matching TRBD2. Per germline, CDR1 SGHDT and CDR2 YYEEEE. Germline trimming cut 6 bases from V and 2 bases from J; bases unmatched to any gene: 7. This CDR3 spans 15 amino acids. CDR3 nucleotides: TGTGCCAGCATTAAGCGGGGGGGCGTACAAGAGACCCAGTACTTC. This encodes CASIKRGGVQETQYF. Using reference TRBV5-6 and TRBJ2-5 for the parts outside the CDR3, the full variable domain is DAGVTQSPTHLIKTRGQQVTLRCSPKSGHDTVSWYQQALGQGPQFIFQYYEEEERQRGNFPDRFSGHQFPNYSSELNVNALLLGDSALYLCASIKRGGVQETQYFGPGTRLLVL.

The chain links TRBV11-2 to TRBJ1-1, with D possibly being TRBD1 (6 bases). Trimming cost V 10 bases and J 3 bases, with 15 bases left between them. This CDR3 is 13 amino acids long. Looked up from germline, CDR1 is SGHAT and CDR2 is FQNNGV. The CDR3 DNA follows: TGTGCCACTGCACAGGGCCCGGACACTGAAGCTTTCTTT. This codes for CATAQGPDTEAFF.

This chain joins TRBV30 and TRBJ2-7; a weak D match, TRBD2 (6 bases). This CDR3 spans 15 amino acids. Germline values: CDR1 GTSNPN, CDR2 SVGIG (reference sequence). Trimming left V 3 bases short and J 2 bases short, with 17 bases between. CDR3 amino acids: CAWRVSGTHPYEQYF. The CDR3 DNA follows: TGTGCCTGGAGGGTTTCCGGGACTCATCCCTACGAGCAGTACTTC.

The chain has TRBV7-9 and TRBJ1-1; the match to TRBD1 covers 8 bases. This CDR3 is 15 amino acids long. Germline V gene lookup returns CDR1 SEHNR and CDR2 FQNEAQ (reference sequence). Trimming cost V 1 base and J 4 bases; bases outside gene matches: 5. The CDR3 protein is CASSLERTGTTEAFF. The CDR3 nucleotides are TGTGCCAGCAGCTTAGAGCGGACAGGGACCACTGAAGCTTTCTTT.

The chain joins TRBV18 to TRBJ1-2; TRBD1 agrees at 9 bases. V lost 0 bases to trimming and J lost 8 bases; unmatched junction nucleotides: 13. This CDR3 has 17 amino acids. CDR1 KGHSH and CDR2 LQKENI come from the germline V gene. DNA of the CDR3: TGTGCCAGCTCACCACCCTCATTCCCGGGACAGGGTTCCGGCTACACCTTC. Encoded protein: CASSPPSFPGQGSGYTF.

V gene TRBV29-1 combines with J gene TRBJ2-7, with 7 bases lining up with TRBD1. The V and J ends lost 4 bases and 4 bases, in that order; junction bases with no gene match: 4. Per the germline V gene, CDR1 is SQVTM and CDR2 is ANQGSEA. The CDR3 is 12 residues long. The CDR3 bases are TGCAGCGTTGTGGCAGGGGGATACGAGCAGTACTTC. This codes for CSVVAGGYEQYF.

CDR3 DNA sequence: TGCGCCAGCAGCTTGGATTCAGGTTATGGCTACACCTTC. It codes for CASSLDSGYGYTF. This chain links TRBV5-1 with TRBJ1-2; D is unresolved. Germline V CDR1 and CDR2: SGHRS, YFSETQ. The V and J ends lost 0 bases and 5 bases respectively, with 8 bases between them. This CDR3 is 13 amino acids long.

CDR3 DNA: TGTGCCAGCAGTGCTGAGAGAGGGGAGCAGTACTTC. Translating it yields CASSAERGEQYF. This chain uses TRBV9 with TRBJ2-7, with a possible D match to TRBD2 (5 bases). The CDR3 consists of 12 residues. Trimming cost V 5 bases and J 7 bases, with 13 bases left between them. The V gene's germline CDR1 is SGDLS and CDR2 YYNGEE.

This clone was seen a few times. CDR3 DNA: TGCGCCAGCAGCCAAGATGTGGGGCTGGGAACTGAAGCTTTCTTT. Translated, it gives CASSQDVGLGTEAFF. V gene TRBV4-3 combines with J gene TRBJ1-1, with D possibly being TRBD1 (5 bases). CDR1 and CDR2 (germline): LGHNA, YSLEER. This CDR3 is built from 15 residues. V lost 0 bases and J lost 5, with 13 bases in between.

This clone has a handful of counts. This chain uses TRBV10-1 with TRBJ1-5; D is ambiguous. CDR3 length equals 14 residues. Per germline, CDR1 WNHNN and CDR2 SYGVQD (reference sequence). Trimming removed 7 bases at V and 1 base at J, with 11 bases between. CDR3 sequence (DNA): TGCGCCAGCACCCCAGGCTTGAGCAATCAGCCCCAGCATTTT. It encodes CASTPGLSNQPQHF.

The chain joins TRBV7-9 to TRBJ1-1; tentatively, D is TRBD1 (6 bases). CDR3 length equals 16 residues. V was cut by 8 bases and J by 3 bases, with 22 bases left in between. Germline V lookup: CDR1 SEHNR, CDR2 FQNEAQ (reference sequence). The CDR3 DNA reads TGTGCCAGCGACCCTTGGGGGCGGACCGGGGACACTGAAGCTTTCTTT. It is translated as CASDPWGRTGDTEAFF.

This clone was recorded once. This chain joins TRBV7-3 and TRBJ2-2, with TRBD2 matching over 11 bases. V shed 10 bases and J 4 bases; nucleotides not matched to a gene: 8. CDR1 is SGHTA, CDR2 FQGTGA, per germline. This CDR3 has 15 residues. CDR3 loop: CATSLAGVGTGELFF. In nucleotides, the CDR3 is TGTGCCACCTCACTAGCGGGAGTAGGCACCGGGGAGCTGTTTTTT.

V usage is TRBV5-1 and J usage is TRBJ1-6; 7 nucleotides agree with TRBD1. The CDR3 runs 15 residues. From germline, CDR1 is SGHRS and CDR2 YFSETQ. After removal of 3 bases from V and 2 bases from J, the junction contained 2 bases not matched to a gene. CDR3 amino acids: CASSSQGPYNSPLHF. The DNA of the CDR3 is TGCGCCAGCAGCTCACAGGGGCCCTATAATTCACCCCTCCACTTT.

This clone was recorded a few times. This chain connects TRBV15 to TRBJ1-4; D is ambiguous. Germline assignment: CDR1 LNHNV and CDR2 YYDKDF (reference sequence). Trimming took off 5 bases at V and 4 bases at J, with 14 bases between the two ends. CDR3 length: 15 residues. CDR3 protein: CATSLRRGVNEKLFF. The CDR3 DNA reads as TGTGCCACCAGCCTCAGGCGGGGAGTTAATGAAAAACTGTTTTTT.

The chain is built from TRBV5-1 and TRBJ2-7, with 9 bases that match TRBD1. The CDR3 is made up of 16 amino acids. V was pared by 0 bases and J by 9 bases, with 13 bases of the junction left unmatched. Looked up from germline, CDR1 is SGHRS and CDR2 is YFSETQ. CDR3 DNA: TGCGCCAGCAGCTTGGGCCCGGGACAGGGTTTGAGGCGGCAGTACTTC. This translates into CASSLGPGQGLRRQYF.

This clone was observed a few times. The J gene is TRBJ1-1, the V gene TRBV18, with no clear D. The V end was cut by 3 bases, the J end by 0 bases, with 8 bases between. The CDR3 covers 14 residues. CDR1 KGHSH and CDR2 LQKENI come from the germline V gene. The CDR3 DNA sequence: TGTGCCAGCTCACCGGAGGTCATGAACACTGAAGCTTTCTTT. Translating it yields CASSPEVMNTEAFF.

This clone has more than one count but fewer than ten. The chain carries TRBV20-1 and TRBJ2-7; TRBD2 matches 10 bases. This CDR3 is built from 11 residues. The germline V gene encodes CDR1 DFQATT and CDR2 SNEGSKA (reference sequence). In DNA form, the CDR3 reads TGCTCCGTTCTAGCGGGAGAAGAGCAGTACTTC. As protein: CSVLAGEEQYF.

The V and J genes are TRBV9 and TRBJ2-1, with D perhaps matching TRBD2 (6 bases). The germline CDR1 and CDR2 sequences are SGDLS and YYNGEE. The CDR3 is 13 residues long. The V end was cut by 4 bases, the J end by 10 bases, with 15 bases between. For the CDR3, the DNA is TGTGCCAGCAGCTTCCCTCCGGGACTGGAGCAGTTCTTC. Translated: CASSFPPGLEQFF. Drawing the rest from reference TRBV9 and TRBJ2-1, the complete variable domain is DSGVTQTPKHLITATGQRVTLRCSPRSGDLSVYWYQQSLDQGLQFLIQYYNGEERAKGNILERFSAQQFPDLHSELNLSSLELGDSALYFCASSFPPGLEQFFGPGTRLTVL.

This chain joins TRBV4-2 and TRBJ2-7; 10 bases match TRBD1. The germline gives CDR1 LGHNA, CDR2 YNFKEQ. Germline trimming cut 1 base from V and 1 base from J; bases unmatched to any gene: 1. CDR3 length equals 15 residues. The CDR3 DNA is TGTGCCAGCAGCCAAGGACAGGGGGCTTCCTACGAGCAGTACTTC. Protein: CASSQGQGASYEQYF.

In this sample, this clone turned up a few times. The germline gene is not matched at one end of the junction; a read error may be the cause. This chain connects TRBV7-3 to TRBJ2-7; a possible D gene is TRBD1 (6 bases). This CDR3 spans 15 amino acids. Germline-derived CDR1 and CDR2 are SGHTA and FQGTGA. The CDR3 sequence is CASSITGTLESEQYF. The CDR3 DNA sequence: TGTGCCAGCAGCATAACCGGGACATTGGAAAGCGAGCAGTACTTC.

This clone has a single count. The conserved closing phenylalanine or tryptophan is absent in this CDR3, likely reflecting a read error. The chain combines TRBV30 with TRBJ2-6; 7 bases map to TRBD1. Germline CDR1 and CDR2: GTSNPN and SVGIG (reference sequence). V lost 0 bases and J lost 2; bases outside the gene matches: 7. The CDR3 consists of 17 residues. The CDR3 reads CAWSVLAGGAGANVLTV. As DNA, the CDR3 is TGTGCCTGGAGTGTCTTGGCAGGGGGTGCTGGGGCCAACGTCCTGACTGTC.

Of note for this clone: Other DNA sequences from this sample encode an identical CDR3 as well. J is TRBJ1-1 and V is TRBV18; 8 bases align to TRBD1. Germline loops: CDR1 KGHSH, CDR2 LQKENI. The CDR3 is made up of 14 amino acids. V lost 3 bases, J lost 1 base, and 1 base stayed unmatched. CDR3: CASSPTGANTEAFF. The CDR3 DNA is TGTGCCAGCTCACCGACAGGGGCGAACACTGAAGCTTTCTTT.

Remarks on this clone: Distinct nucleotide sequences in the sample also encode this CDR3. CDR3 amino acids: CASSYSGGLYEQYF. CDR3 nucleotides: TGTGCCAGCAGCTATAGCGGGGGTCTCTACGAGCAGTACTTC. This chain connects TRBV6-5 to TRBJ2-7; TRBD2 matches 9 bases. The germline CDR1 and CDR2 sequences are MNHEY and SVGAGI. V gave up 6 bases and J gave up 3 bases; unmatched junction bases: 6. The CDR3 loop spans 14 amino acids.

The J gene is TRBJ2-3, the V gene TRBV7-9, with TRBD2 matching over 11 bases. This CDR3 is 15 amino acids long. J was trimmed by 1 base and V by 5 bases; bases with no gene match: 2. Germline assignment: CDR1 SEHNR and CDR2 FQNEAQ (reference sequence). The CDR3 protein is CASSTSGGRTDTQYF. The CDR3 DNA follows: TGTGCCAGCAGCACTAGCGGGGGACGCACAGATACGCAGTATTTT.

About this clone itself: Relative to the germline gene, one junction end is altered; a read error may explain this. The chain is built from TRBV7-9 and TRBJ2-1, with D uncertain. CDR3 length: 11 residues. Germline V CDR1 and CDR2: SEHNR, FQNEAQ (reference sequence). The CDR3 DNA follows: TGTGCCAGCACCCCGAACAATGAACAGTTCTTC. Translating gives CASTPNNEQFF.

V and J are TRBV7-9 and TRBJ2-2; D possibly corresponds to TRBD2 (5 bases). This CDR3 has 12 residues. The germline V and J ends were trimmed by 7 bases and 4 bases, with 7 bases remaining between them. Germline CDR1 SEHNR, CDR2 FQNEAQ (reference sequence). The CDR3 protein is CASTRGTGELFF. CDR3 bases: TGTGCCAGCACTCGGGGCACCGGGGAGCTGTTTTTT.

In its sample, this clone was seen once. The chain joins TRBV19 to TRBJ1-1; D remains unclear. Germline-derived CDR1 and CDR2 are LNHDA and SQIVND (reference sequence). The CDR3 extends over 11 amino acids. V was pared by 4 bases and J by 9 bases, with 9 bases between. The CDR3 loop reads CASSNYLQAFF. The CDR3 nucleotides read TGTGCCAGTAGTAATTATCTTCAAGCTTTCTTT. The full variable domain, completed using reference TRBV19 and TRBJ1-1, is DGGITQSPKYLFRKEGQNVTLSCEQNLNHDAMYWYRQDPGQGLRLIYYSQIVNDFQKGDIAEGYSVSREKKESFPLTVTSAQKNPTAFYLCASSNYLQAFFGQGTRLTVV.

V gene TRBV9 combines with J gene TRBJ2-2; perhaps TRBD2 as D (7 bases). Trimming took 2 bases from V and 5 from J, leaving 13 bases between them. The germline CDR1 and CDR2 sequences are SGDLS and YYNGEE. The CDR3 has 15 amino acids. CDR3 nucleotides: TGTGCCAGCAGCGTCCCACAGGGAGGGACCGGGGAGCTGTTTTTT. Protein sequence: CASSVPQGGTGELFF.

The rearrangement uses TRBV10-3 and TRBJ2-3; D might be TRBD1 (8 bases). Trimming took off 8 bases at V and 5 bases at J, with 20 bases between the two ends. CDR1 is ENHRY and CDR2 is SYGVKD in the germline V gene. This CDR3 is built from 15 residues. The CDR3 protein is CAIAGAGGIVDTQYF. In DNA form, the CDR3 reads TGTGCCATCGCGGGGGCAGGGGGCATCGTAGATACGCAGTATTTT.